This TCR beta chain is from a study of shared clonotypes between healthy human individuals. Trimming removed 2 bases from V and 8 bases from J, with 14 bases in between. This CDR3 region has 14 residues. Germline-derived CDR1 and CDR2 are MNHNS and SASEGT. This table comes from immunoSEQ multiplex PCR, and its TCRdb copy is limited to in-frame clones, with some not included. In the table there are 2,500,000 or so clones, about nine tenths of which are singletons. Sequencing used naive CD4+ T cells from PBMCs. Specified subset: CD45RA+ positively selected. This TCR came from a man between 18 and 35 years old in good health. Some clones in this sample may be carry-over from other donors' samples. The rearrangement links TRBV6-1 to TRBJ2-3, with D possibly being TRBD1 (5 bases). The CDR3 DNA reads TGTGCCAGCAGTGAACGGGCAGATAGGGGTACGCAGTATTTT. Protein product: CASSERADRGTQYF.